The present T cell receptor beta chain was sequenced within a study of monozygotic twins with inflammatory bowel disease. The CDR3 extends over 16 amino acids. For each CDR3 protein, TCRdb gives one entry from its re-call of the 5' RACE reads, without DNA. This sample's table has roughly 300,000 distinct CDR3 sequences. This TCR was recovered from a human donor with ulcerative colitis or Crohn's disease, or a healthy co-twin of an affected twin (not recorded which). The chain uses TRBV12-3 or TRBV12-4 and TRBJ2-3. Source material: blood. The CDR3 reads CASSPILGGSTDTQYF.